These 27 T cell receptor beta chains were sequenced from one sample in a study of Ad26.COV2.S vaccination and SARS-CoV-2 variants. Clones were read by immunoSEQ multiplex PCR, and TCRdb kept only the in-frame ones, dropping some. The sample lists under 250,000 clones, about 83% occurring once. Treatment defined: approximately 18 received Ad26.COV2.S at low or high dose, single or two shots; a few received placebo; per-sample allocation not given. Samples analyzed were those drawn on day 63 after the first vaccine or placebo injection. The specimen comprised peripheral blood, sampled in a trial of Ad26.COV2.S vaccine versus placebo. These receptors all come from a person between 18 and 60 years old who received the Ad26.COV2.S COVID-19 vaccine or a placebo.

The V call is TRBV18, the J call TRBJ1-5, with TRBD1 as a possible D gene (6 bases). The CDR3 is 16 residues long. Germline loops: CDR1 KGHSH, CDR2 LQKENI. The ends were cut back, 1 base at V and 9 bases at J, with 19 bases in the middle. The DNA of the CDR3 is TGTGCCAGCTCACCACGACAGGCGGGGGGGGACATGCCCCAGCATTTT. It translates to CASSPRQAGGDMPQHF.

The J gene is TRBJ2-7, the V gene TRBV5-1; 7 bases are shared with TRBD2. This CDR3 spans 14 amino acids. After removal of 5 bases from V and 2 bases from J, the junction contained 7 bases not matched to a gene. Per germline, CDR1 SGHRS and CDR2 YFSETQ. CDR3 bases: TGCGCCAGCAGACTAAGGGACTACACCTACGAGCAGTACTTC. Translation gives CASRLRDYTYEQYF.

The rearrangement links TRBV9 to TRBJ2-7, with 7 bases fitting TRBD2. Trimming cost V 3 bases and J 5 bases; bases outside gene matches: 2. This CDR3 comprises 12 residues. Germline V gives CDR1 SGDLS, CDR2 YYNGEE. This CDR3 reads CASSAGLDEQYF. The CDR3 nucleotides read TGTGCCAGCAGCGCTGGACTAGACGAGCAGTACTTC. Using reference TRBV9 and TRBJ2-7 for the parts outside the CDR3, the full variable domain is DSGVTQTPKHLITATGQRVTLRCSPRSGDLSVYWYQQSLDQGLQFLIQYYNGEERAKGNILERFSAQQFPDLHSELNLSSLELGDSALYFCASSAGLDEQYFGPGTRLTVT.

The chain employs TRBV9 and TRBJ2-3, with TRBD1 identical over 9 bases. The CDR3 totals 14 residues. The trim removed 4 bases at V and 6 bases at J, leaving 6 bases unmatched. Germline CDR1 and CDR2: SGDLS and YYNGEE. The CDR3: CASSLRTGEDTQYF. The CDR3 DNA sequence: TGTGCCAGCAGCCTACGGACAGGGGAGGATACGCAGTATTTT. The full variable domain, with the rest looked up from reference TRBV9 and TRBJ2-3, is DSGVTQTPKHLITATGQRVTLRCSPRSGDLSVYWYQQSLDQGLQFLIQYYNGEERAKGNILERFSAQQFPDLHSELNLSSLELGDSALYFCASSLRTGEDTQYFGPGTRLTVL.

The rearrangement joins TRBV15 to TRBJ2-7; the D is unclear. Germline-derived CDR1 and CDR2 are LNHNV and YYDKDF (reference sequence). Trimming took off 0 bases at V and 0 bases at J, with 12 bases between the two ends. The CDR3 extends over 16 amino acids. CDR3 sequence (DNA): TGTGCCACCAGCAGAGATTTGTATAGTAGCTCCTACGAGCAGTACTTC. This gives the protein CATSRDLYSSSYEQYF.

The chain combines TRBV4-1 with TRBJ1-2; D unresolved. The CDR3 sequence is 12 residues long. The V gene lost 4 bases and the J gene lost 6 bases, with 9 bases spanning the gap. The germline V gene encodes CDR1 MGHRA and CDR2 YSYEKL. The CDR3 DNA reads as TGCGCCAGCAGCCCCGGAGACCATGGCTACACCTTC. It encodes CASSPGDHGYTF.

The DNA for the CDR3 is TGTGCCAGTAGGGACAGCCCGAGCTCCTACAATGAGCAGTTCTTC. Its translation: CASRDSPSSYNEQFF. The chain carries TRBV19 and TRBJ2-1, with a weak D call TRBD1 (6 bases). Trimming took 6 bases from V and 0 from J, leaving 12 bases between them. Germline assignment: CDR1 LNHDA and CDR2 SQIVND (reference sequence). This CDR3 region has 15 residues.

This clone was detected a few times. The chain has TRBV7-8 and TRBJ2-5; 10 bases match TRBD2. Germline V lookup: CDR1 SGHVS, CDR2 FQNEAQ. This CDR3 contains 15 residues. V dropped 5 bases and J dropped 2; count of bases not matched to a gene: 5. The CDR3 loop is CASSPSGGHQETQYF. CDR3 coding DNA: TGTGCCAGCAGCCCTAGCGGGGGTCATCAAGAGACCCAGTACTTC.

The rearrangement uses TRBV5-3 and TRBJ2-7; D is uncertain. TRBV5-3 qualifies as an ORF whose function is uncertain. Trimming stripped 2 bases from V and 1 base from J, with 7 bases between. The CDR3 has 13 residues. CDR3 DNA: TGTGCCAGAAGCTTCGCCGGATCCTACGAGCAGTACGTC. It codes for CARSFAGSYEQYV.

The chain links TRBV30 to TRBJ2-2, with 9 bases fitting TRBD1. J was trimmed by 4 bases and V by 2 bases; bases with no gene match: 5. Germline V gene lookup returns CDR1 GTSNPN and CDR2 SVGIG (reference sequence). The CDR3 has 15 amino acids. This chain's CDR3 is CAWSTGTGLTGELFF. The CDR3 bases are TGTGCCTGGAGTACCGGGACAGGGCTCACCGGGGAGCTGTTTTTT.

The V call is TRBV6-6, the J call TRBJ2-7; 8 bases line up with TRBD2. The germline gives CDR1 MNHNY, CDR2 SVGAGI (reference sequence). Trimming cost V 0 bases and J 3 bases; bases outside gene matches: 7. The CDR3 length is 16 residues. The chain's CDR3 is CASSYSKAGGLYEQYF. The CDR3, as DNA: TGTGCCAGCAGTTACTCGAAGGCGGGGGGTCTCTACGAGCAGTACTTC.

The chain carries TRBV6-5 and TRBJ2-7, with a weak D call TRBD1 (6 bases). Germline loops: CDR1 MNHEY, CDR2 SVGAGI. This CDR3 region has 11 residues. The V and J ends lost 5 bases and 6 bases respectively, with 8 bases between them. Here the CDR3 reads CASSQGPEQYF. CDR3 coding DNA: TGTGCCAGCAGTCAGGGGCCCGAGCAGTACTTC.

This sequence joins TRBV4-3 and TRBJ1-1; D possibly corresponds to TRBD1 (5 bases). Germline values: CDR1 LGHNA, CDR2 YSLEER. V lost 0 bases and J lost 4, with 9 bases in between. The CDR3 runs to 14 residues. The CDR3 spells CASSQDERGTEAFF. The CDR3 bases are TGCGCCAGCAGCCAAGATGAGAGGGGCACTGAAGCTTTCTTT.

This clone was seen only a few times. The chain recombines TRBV18 with TRBJ1-1; no reliable D call. This CDR3 contains 14 residues. Germline V gene sequence: CDR1 KGHSH, CDR2 LQKENI. The V end lost 9 bases, the J end lost 1 base, and 15 bases lay between the germline ends. In nucleotides, the CDR3 is TGTGCCAGTGGGGAGGCCAGGAAGAACACTGAAGCTTTCTTT. It is translated as CASGEARKNTEAFF.

The CDR3, as DNA: TGTGCCAGCAGCCAAGTTGGAGCGGGGCGGTGGACCGGGGAGCTGTTTTTT. Amino acid sequence: CASSQVGAGRWTGELFF. The V and J genes are TRBV3-1 (or the pseudogene TRBV3-2) and TRBJ2-2; 7 bases align to TRBD2. The junction had 10 bases not matched to a gene; V was cut back by 1 base and J by 5 bases. Germline CDR1 reads LGHDT; CDR2 reads YNNKEL (reference sequence). The CDR3 is made up of 17 amino acids.

This chain uses TRBV10-3 with TRBJ2-3, with 9 bases matching TRBD2. Trimming cost V 2 bases and J 2 bases; bases outside gene matches: 8. This CDR3 is 17 amino acids long. Looked up from germline, CDR1 is ENHRY and CDR2 is SYGVKD. The chain's CDR3 is CAISEPPIAGDTDTQYF. The CDR3 nucleotides are TGTGCCATCAGTGAGCCCCCTATAGCGGGGGACACAGATACGCAGTATTTT.

The rearrangement links TRBV18 to TRBJ2-3, with D perhaps assigned TRBD1 or TRBD2 (5 bases each). Deletions cut 6 bases from V and 3 bases from J, with 16 bases between. Per the germline V gene, CDR1 is KGHSH and CDR2 is LQKENI. The CDR3 runs to 15 residues. CDR3 in DNA: TGTGCCAGCTCCTTTCGTAGGGGCGGGACAGATACGCAGTATTTT. Amino acid sequence: CASSFRRGGTDTQYF. Filled out from reference TRBV18 and TRBJ2-3, the complete variable domain reads NAGVMQNPRHLVRRRGQEARLRCSPMKGHSHVYWYRQLPEEGLKFMVYLQKENIIDESGMPKERFSAEFPKEGPSILRIQQVVRGDSAAYFCASSFRRGGTDTQYFGPGTRLTVL.

This chain connects TRBV29-1 to TRBJ2-1; possibly TRBD2 for D (6 bases). The CDR3 extends over 12 amino acids. Trimming removed 4 bases at V and 8 bases at J, with 12 bases between. Germline V lookup: CDR1 SQVTM, CDR2 ANQGSEA. CDR3 DNA: TGCAGCGTTGGGAGGGGTTTCGATGAGCAGTTCTTC. Amino acid sequence: CSVGRGFDEQFF.

This clone occurred once. The chain uses TRBV3-1 (or the pseudogene TRBV3-2) and TRBJ1-2; TRBD1 might be the D (5 bases). CDR1 is LGHDT and CDR2 is YNNKEL in the germline V gene (reference sequence). V shed 1 base and J shed 7 bases, with 10 bases lying between them. This CDR3 comprises 13 residues. Written as DNA, the CDR3 is TGTGCCAGCAGCCAAGCGGAGGGGTCTGGCTACACCTTC. Its translation: CASSQAEGSGYTF.

The sample holds one count of this clone. The V and J genes are TRBV4-1 and TRBJ1-1; 11 bases agree with TRBD1. The CDR3 loop spans 16 amino acids. Trimming took 3 bases from V and 5 from J; bases not matched to a gene: 8. Germline CDR1 MGHRA, CDR2 YSYEKL. CDR3 nucleotides: TGCGCCAGCAGCCACCCCACGGACAGGGGGCGGACTGAAGCTTTCTTT. This sequence encodes CASSHPTDRGRTEAFF.

This clone was counted a few times. V usage is TRBV4-3 and J usage is TRBJ1-2; a possible D gene is TRBD1 (6 bases). V was pared by 0 bases and J by 6 bases, with 11 bases between. The germline V gene has CDR1 LGHNA and CDR2 YSLEER. There are 14 residues in the CDR3. In DNA, the CDR3 is TGCGCCAGCAGCCAAGATCGGTCAGGGGATGGCTACACCTTC. Protein: CASSQDRSGDGYTF.

The chain uses TRBV10-3 and TRBJ2-3, with 11 positions matching TRBD2. Germline CDR1 and CDR2: ENHRY and SYGVKD. Trimming cost V 3 bases and J 0 bases; bases outside gene matches: 5. The CDR3 is 17 residues long. CDR3 region: CAISEGGLAASTDTQYF. The DNA for the CDR3 is TGTGCCATCAGTGAAGGGGGACTAGCGGCTAGCACAGATACGCAGTATTTT.

This chain joins TRBV7-9 and TRBJ2-7; D may be TRBD1 or TRBD2 (5 bases each). Per the germline V gene, CDR1 is SEHNR and CDR2 is FQNEAQ (reference sequence). Trimming removed 5 bases from V and 6 bases from J, with 17 bases in between. This CDR3 contains 14 residues. CDR3 in DNA: TGTGCCAGCAGCCCACGGGACGGACTGAGCGAGCAGTACGTC. It specifies CASSPRDGLSEQYV.

The chain recombines TRBV6-5 with TRBJ2-3; D is ambiguous. The V and J ends lost 7 bases and 5 bases respectively, with 13 bases between them. The germline V gene has CDR1 MNHEY and CDR2 SVGAGI. This CDR3 is built from 13 residues. In DNA, the CDR3 is TGTGCCAGCAATATTGGGCCAGGAGATACGCAGTATTTT. This encodes CASNIGPGDTQYF.

The chain has TRBV21-1 and TRBJ2-7; the table's D gene call, TRBD2, was not cross checked with the DNA. TRBV21-1 constitutes a pseudogene. The CDR3 consists of 15 residues. The CDR3 bases are TGTGCCAGCAGCGGTGGAGACGAGCGCTCCTACGAGCAGTACGTC. Amino acids: CASSGGDERSYEQYV.

The V and J genes are TRBV18 and TRBJ2-3, with 8 bases that match TRBD2. V dropped 1 base and J dropped 1; count of bases not matched to a gene: 7. Germline V gene sequence: CDR1 KGHSH, CDR2 LQKENI. The CDR3 is 17 amino acids. The CDR3 here is CASSPQRSGSGTDTQYF. As DNA, the CDR3 is TGTGCCAGCTCACCACAAAGGAGCGGGAGCGGCACAGATACGCAGTATTTT.

DNA of the CDR3: TGTGCCAGCAGTGAATGGAGGACCGGTGCTTTCTTT. It translates to CASSEWRTGAFF. The chain uses TRBV2 and TRBJ1-1; D is uncertain. Germline loops: CDR1 SNHLY, CDR2 FYNNEI. Deletions cut 2 bases from V and 11 bases from J, with 12 bases between. This CDR3 spans 12 amino acids.